A single T cell receptor beta chain is shown here with its context. Its antigen is as yet unknown. TCRdb ran MiXCR on the reads and lists one entry per CDR3 protein. The table lists 150,000 to 200,000 distinct CDR3 sequences, roughly 27% of them singletons. The data were obtained in a study of T cell repertoires in cytomegalovirus infection. General study results and limits: Cumulative public TCR beta family frequency identified carriers of CMV plus the relevant HLA. HLA-C-restricted TCR beta clonotypes specific for CMV led the ex vivo response.

Germline CDR1 and CDR2: SQVTM and ANQGSEA. V shed 4 bases and J shed 2 bases, with 6 bases lying between them. There are 12 residues in the CDR3. This sequence was found in a human donor in good health (CMV status not recorded). Some clones in this sample may be carry-over from other donors' samples. The source material was PBMCs. V is TRBV29-1 and J is TRBJ1-5; D remains ambiguous. The CDR3 sequence: CSVAGGNQPQHF. The CDR3 DNA reads TGCAGCGTTGCGGGTGGCAATCAGCCCCAGCATTTT.